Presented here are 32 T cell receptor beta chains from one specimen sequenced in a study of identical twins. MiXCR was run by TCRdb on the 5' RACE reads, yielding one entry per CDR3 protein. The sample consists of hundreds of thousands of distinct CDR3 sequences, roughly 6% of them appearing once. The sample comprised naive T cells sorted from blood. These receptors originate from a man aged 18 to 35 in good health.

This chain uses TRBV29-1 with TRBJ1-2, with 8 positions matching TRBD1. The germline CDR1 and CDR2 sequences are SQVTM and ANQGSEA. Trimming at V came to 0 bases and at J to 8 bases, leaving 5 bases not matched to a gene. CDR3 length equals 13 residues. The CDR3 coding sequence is TGCAGCGTTGAAGAGGGGGCAGGGGGCGGCTACACCTTC. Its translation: CSVEEGAGGGYTF.

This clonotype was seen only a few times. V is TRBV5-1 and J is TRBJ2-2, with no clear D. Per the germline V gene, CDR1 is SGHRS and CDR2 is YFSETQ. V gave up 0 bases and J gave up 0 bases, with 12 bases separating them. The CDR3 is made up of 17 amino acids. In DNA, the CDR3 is TGCGCCAGCAGCTTGGCCGCAGGCACCGCGAACACCGGGGAGCTGTTTTTT. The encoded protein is CASSLAAGTANTGELFF. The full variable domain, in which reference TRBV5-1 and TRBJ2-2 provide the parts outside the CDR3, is KAGVTQTPRYLIKTRGQQVTLSCSPISGHRSVSWYQQTPGQGLQFLFEYFSETQRNKGNFPGRFSGRQFSNSRSEMNVSTLELGDSALYLCASSLAAGTANTGELFFGEGSRLTVL.

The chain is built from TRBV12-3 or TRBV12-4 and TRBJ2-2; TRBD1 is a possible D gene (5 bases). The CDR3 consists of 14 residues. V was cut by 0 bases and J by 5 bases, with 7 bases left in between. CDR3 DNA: TGTGCCAGCAGTTTAGCCGGACAAACCGGGGAGCTGTTTTTT. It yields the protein CASSLAGQTGELFF.

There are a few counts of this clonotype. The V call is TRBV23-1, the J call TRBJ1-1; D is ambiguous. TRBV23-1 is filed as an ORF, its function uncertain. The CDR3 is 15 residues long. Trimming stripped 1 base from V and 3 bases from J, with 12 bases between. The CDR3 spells CASSQLERSDTEAFF. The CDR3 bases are TGCGCCAGCAGTCAATTGGAGAGATCGGACACTGAAGCTTTCTTT.

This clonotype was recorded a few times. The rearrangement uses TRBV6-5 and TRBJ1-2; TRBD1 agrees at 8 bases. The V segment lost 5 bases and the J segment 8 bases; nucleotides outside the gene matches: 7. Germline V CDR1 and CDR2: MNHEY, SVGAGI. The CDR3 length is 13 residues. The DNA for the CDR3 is TGTGCCAGCAGTAGCCGGACAGGGCGAGGCTACACCTTC. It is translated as CASSSRTGRGYTF.

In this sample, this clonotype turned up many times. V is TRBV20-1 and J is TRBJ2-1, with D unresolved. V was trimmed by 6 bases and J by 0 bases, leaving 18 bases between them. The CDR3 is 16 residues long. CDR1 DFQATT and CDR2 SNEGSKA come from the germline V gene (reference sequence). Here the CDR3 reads CSAIAAGRHSYNEQFF. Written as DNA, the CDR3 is TGCAGTGCGATAGCCGCCGGTCGGCACTCCTACAATGAGCAGTTCTTC.

CDR3 DNA: TGTGCCAGCAGCTTAGCCCAGGGGCGGATAGATACGCAGTATTTT. Encoded protein: CASSLAQGRIDTQYF. The V call is TRBV11-2, the J call TRBJ2-3, with D tentatively TRBD1 (6 bases). Between the trimmed V and J ends, which lost 1 base and 5 bases, there was a span of 13 bases. The CDR3 extends over 15 amino acids. The germline V gene encodes CDR1 SGHAT and CDR2 FQNNGV.

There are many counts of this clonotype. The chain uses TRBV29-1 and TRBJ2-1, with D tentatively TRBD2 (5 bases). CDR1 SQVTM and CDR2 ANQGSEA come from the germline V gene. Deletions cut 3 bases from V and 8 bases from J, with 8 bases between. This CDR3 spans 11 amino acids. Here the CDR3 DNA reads TGCAGCGTTGACGGAGCGGATGAGCAGTTCTTC. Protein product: CSVDGADEQFF.

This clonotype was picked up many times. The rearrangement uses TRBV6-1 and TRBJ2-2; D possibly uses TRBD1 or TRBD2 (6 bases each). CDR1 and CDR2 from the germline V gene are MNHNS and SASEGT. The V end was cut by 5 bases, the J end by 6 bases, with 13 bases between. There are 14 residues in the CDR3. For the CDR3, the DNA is TGTGCCAGCAGTATTGGGGGGCGTTCCGGGGAGCTGTTTTTT. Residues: CASSIGGRSGELFF.

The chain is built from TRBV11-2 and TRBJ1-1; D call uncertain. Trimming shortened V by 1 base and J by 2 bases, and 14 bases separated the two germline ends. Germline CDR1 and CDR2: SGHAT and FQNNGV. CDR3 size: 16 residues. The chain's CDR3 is CASSLVVTVANTEAFF. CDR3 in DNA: TGTGCCAGCAGCTTAGTCGTGACCGTAGCTAACACTGAAGCTTTCTTT. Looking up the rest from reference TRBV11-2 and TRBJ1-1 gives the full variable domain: EAGVAQSPRYKIIEKRQSVAFWCNPISGHATLYWYQQILGQGPKLLIQFQNNGVVDDSQLPKDRFSAERLKGVDSTLKIQPAKLEDSAVYLCASSLVVTVANTEAFFGQGTRLTVV.

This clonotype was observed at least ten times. As DNA, the CDR3 is TGTGCCAGCAGTTTTGGGACAGAGCCCTACGAGCAGTACTTC. This gives the protein CASSFGTEPYEQYF. The chain recombines TRBV12-3 or TRBV12-4 with TRBJ2-7; TRBD1 matches 7 bases. The V and J ends lost 3 bases and 2 bases, in that order; junction bases with no gene match: 4. There are 14 residues in the CDR3.

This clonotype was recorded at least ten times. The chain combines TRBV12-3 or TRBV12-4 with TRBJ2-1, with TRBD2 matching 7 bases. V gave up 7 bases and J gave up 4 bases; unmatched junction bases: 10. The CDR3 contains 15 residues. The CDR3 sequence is CASMSSASGYNEQFF. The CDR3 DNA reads TGTGCCAGCATGAGTTCGGCTAGCGGATACAATGAGCAGTTCTTC.

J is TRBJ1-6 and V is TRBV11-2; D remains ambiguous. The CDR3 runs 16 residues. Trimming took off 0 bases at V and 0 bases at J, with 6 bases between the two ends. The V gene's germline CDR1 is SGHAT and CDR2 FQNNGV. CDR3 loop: CASSLDRLSYNSPLHF. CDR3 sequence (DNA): TGTGCCAGCAGCTTAGATCGGCTCTCCTATAATTCACCCCTCCACTTT.

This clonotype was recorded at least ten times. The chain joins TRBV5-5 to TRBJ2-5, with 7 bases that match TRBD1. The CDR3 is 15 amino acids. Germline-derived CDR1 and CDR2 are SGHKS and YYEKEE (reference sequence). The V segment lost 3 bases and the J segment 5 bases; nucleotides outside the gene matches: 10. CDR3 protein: CASSYGTADAETQYF. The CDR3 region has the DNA TGTGCCAGCAGCTATGGGACAGCCGACGCGGAGACCCAGTACTTC.

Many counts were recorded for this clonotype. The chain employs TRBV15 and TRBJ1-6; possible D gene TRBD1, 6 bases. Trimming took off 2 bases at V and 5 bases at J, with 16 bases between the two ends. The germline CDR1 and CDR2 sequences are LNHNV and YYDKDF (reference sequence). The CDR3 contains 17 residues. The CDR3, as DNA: TGTGCCACCAGCAGAAGACAGGTCTTGCCTAATAATTCACCCCTCCACTTT. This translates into CATSRRQVLPNNSPLHF.

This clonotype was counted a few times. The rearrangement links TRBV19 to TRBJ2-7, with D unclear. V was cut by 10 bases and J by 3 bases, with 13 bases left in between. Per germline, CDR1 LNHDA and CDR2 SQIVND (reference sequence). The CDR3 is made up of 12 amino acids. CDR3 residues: CATQDRFYEQYV. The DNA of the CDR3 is TGTGCCACCCAGGACCGTTTCTACGAGCAGTACGTC.

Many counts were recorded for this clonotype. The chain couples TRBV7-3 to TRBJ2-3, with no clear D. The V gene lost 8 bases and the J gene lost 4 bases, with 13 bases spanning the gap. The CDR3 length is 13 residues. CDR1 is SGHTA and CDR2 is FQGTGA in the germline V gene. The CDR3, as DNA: TGTGCCAGCGGTGGCAGCTCGGCAGATACGCAGTATTTT. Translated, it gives CASGGSSADTQYF. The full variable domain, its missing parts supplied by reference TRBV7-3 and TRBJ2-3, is GAGVSQTPSNKVTEKGKYVELRCDPISGHTALYWYRQSLGQGPEFLIYFQGTGAADDSGLPNDRFFAVRPEGSVSTLKIQRTERGDSAVYLCASGGSSADTQYFGPGTRLTVL.

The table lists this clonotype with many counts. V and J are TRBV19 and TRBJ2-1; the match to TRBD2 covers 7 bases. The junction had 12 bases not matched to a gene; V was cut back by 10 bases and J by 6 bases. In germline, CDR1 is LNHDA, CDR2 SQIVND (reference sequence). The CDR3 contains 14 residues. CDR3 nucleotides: TGTGCCACCTCAAGGAGCGGGAAAGTCAATGAGCAGTTCTTC. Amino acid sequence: CATSRSGKVNEQFF.

CDR3 loop: CSARDVNRAYNEQFF. In DNA, the CDR3 is TGCAGTGCTAGAGATGTGAATAGGGCCTACAATGAGCAGTTCTTC. The chain has TRBV20-1 and TRBJ2-1, with D uncertain. Trimming took 0 bases from V and 2 from J, leaving 11 bases between them. Germline V lookup: CDR1 DFQATT, CDR2 SNEGSKA (reference sequence). This CDR3 comprises 15 residues.

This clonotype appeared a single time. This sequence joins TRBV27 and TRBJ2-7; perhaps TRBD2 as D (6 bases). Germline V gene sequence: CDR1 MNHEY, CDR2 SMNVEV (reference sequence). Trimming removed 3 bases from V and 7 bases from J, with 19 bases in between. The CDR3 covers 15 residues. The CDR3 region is CASSFPGLPLLEQYF. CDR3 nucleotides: TGTGCCAGCAGTTTCCCGGGACTTCCACTTCTAGAGCAGTACTTC.

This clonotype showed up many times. The CDR3 nucleotides are TGTGCCAGCAGCTTCGGGGGAGCCCCCCTCGAGCAGTACTTC. It yields the protein CASSFGGAPLEQYF. This chain uses TRBV7-2 with TRBJ2-7; D might be TRBD2 (6 bases). V lost 3 bases and J lost 6, with 15 bases in between. The germline gives CDR1 SGHTA, CDR2 FQGNSA. The CDR3 loop spans 14 amino acids.

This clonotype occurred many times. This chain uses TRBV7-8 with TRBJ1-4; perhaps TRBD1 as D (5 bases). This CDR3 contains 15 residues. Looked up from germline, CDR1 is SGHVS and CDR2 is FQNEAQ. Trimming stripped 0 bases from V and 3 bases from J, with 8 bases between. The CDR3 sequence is CASSLATVPNEKLFF. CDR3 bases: TGTGCCAGCAGCTTAGCGACAGTTCCTAATGAAAAACTGTTTTTT.

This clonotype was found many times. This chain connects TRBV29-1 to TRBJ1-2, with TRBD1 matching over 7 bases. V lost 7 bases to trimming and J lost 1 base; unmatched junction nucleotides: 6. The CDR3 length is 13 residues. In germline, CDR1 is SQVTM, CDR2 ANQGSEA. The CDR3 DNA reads TGCAGCGCTTGGACAGGTGATAACTATGGCTACACCTTC. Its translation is CSAWTGDNYGYTF.

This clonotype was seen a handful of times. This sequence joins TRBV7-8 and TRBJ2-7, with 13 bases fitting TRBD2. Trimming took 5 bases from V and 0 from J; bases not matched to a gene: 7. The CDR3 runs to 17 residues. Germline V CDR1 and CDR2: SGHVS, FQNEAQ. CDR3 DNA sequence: TGTGCCAGCAGCGCCACTAGCGGGAGGGTTAGCTCCTACGAGCAGTACGTC. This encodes CASSATSGRVSSYEQYV.

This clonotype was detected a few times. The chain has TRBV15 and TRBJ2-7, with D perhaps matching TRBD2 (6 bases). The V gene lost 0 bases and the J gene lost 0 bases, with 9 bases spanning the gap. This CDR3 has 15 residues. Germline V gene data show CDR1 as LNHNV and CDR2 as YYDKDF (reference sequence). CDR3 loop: CATSRDKAGSYEQYF. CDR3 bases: TGTGCCACCAGCAGAGATAAAGCGGGCTCCTACGAGCAGTACTTC.

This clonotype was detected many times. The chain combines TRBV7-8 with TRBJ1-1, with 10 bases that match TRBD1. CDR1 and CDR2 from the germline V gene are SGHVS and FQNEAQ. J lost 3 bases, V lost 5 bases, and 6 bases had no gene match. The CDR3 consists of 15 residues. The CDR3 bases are TGTGCCAGCAGCACCCGGGACAGGGGATACACTGAAGCTTTCTTT. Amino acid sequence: CASSTRDRGYTEAFF.

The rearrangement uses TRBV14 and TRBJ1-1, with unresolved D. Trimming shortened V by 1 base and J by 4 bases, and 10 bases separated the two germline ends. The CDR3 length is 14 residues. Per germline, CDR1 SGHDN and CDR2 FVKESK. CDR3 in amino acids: CASSQAQDVTEAFF. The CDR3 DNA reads TGTGCCAGCAGCCAAGCTCAGGATGTCACTGAAGCTTTCTTT.

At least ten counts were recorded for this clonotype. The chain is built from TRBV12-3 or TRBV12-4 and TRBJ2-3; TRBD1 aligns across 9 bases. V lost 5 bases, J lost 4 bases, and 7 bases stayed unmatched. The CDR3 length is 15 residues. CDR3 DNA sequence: TGTGCCAGCAGTAAAACCGGGACAGGGCCAGATACGCAGTATTTT. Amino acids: CASSKTGTGPDTQYF.

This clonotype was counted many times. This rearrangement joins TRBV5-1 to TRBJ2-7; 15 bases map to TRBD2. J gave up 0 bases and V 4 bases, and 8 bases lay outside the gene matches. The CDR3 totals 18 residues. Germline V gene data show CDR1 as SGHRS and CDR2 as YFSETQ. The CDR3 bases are TGCGCCAGCAGCCTACCCGGGACTAGCGGGAGGCCCTCCTACGAGCAGTACTTC. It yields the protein CASSLPGTSGRPSYEQYF.

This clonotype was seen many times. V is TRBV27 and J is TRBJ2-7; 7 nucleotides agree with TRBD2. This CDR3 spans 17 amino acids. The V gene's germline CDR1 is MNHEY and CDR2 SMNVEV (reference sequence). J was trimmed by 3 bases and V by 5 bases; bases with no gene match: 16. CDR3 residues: CASSVPRPSGSCYEQYV. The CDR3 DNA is TGTGCCAGCAGTGTACCCCGGCCTAGCGGCTCATGCTACGAGCAGTACGTC.

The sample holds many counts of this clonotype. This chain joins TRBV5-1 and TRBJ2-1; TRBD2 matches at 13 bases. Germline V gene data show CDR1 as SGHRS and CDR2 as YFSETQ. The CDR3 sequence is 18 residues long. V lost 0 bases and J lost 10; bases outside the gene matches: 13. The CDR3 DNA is TGCGCCAGCAGCTTGGTGGGGACTAGCGGGACCGTTACAGGGGAGCAGTTCTTC. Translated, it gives CASSLVGTSGTVTGEQFF.

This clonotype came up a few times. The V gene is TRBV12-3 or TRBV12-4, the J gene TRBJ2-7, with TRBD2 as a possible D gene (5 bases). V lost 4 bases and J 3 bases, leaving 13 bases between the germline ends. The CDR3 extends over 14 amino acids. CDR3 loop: CASSSPERGYEQYF. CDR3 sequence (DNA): TGTGCCAGCAGTTCTCCGGAACGGGGCTACGAGCAGTACTTC.